A selection of T cell receptor beta chains follows, all from one sample in a study of identical twins. TCRdb passed the 5' RACE reads through MiXCR, listing each CDR3 protein once. The table records fewer than 900,000 distinct CDR3 sequences, 15% to 20% of them present only once. The same sample was also used in a study of T cells expressing NK-cell markers.

The sample consisted of PBMCs. These receptors were taken from a woman aged 18 to 35 in good health. The CDR3 runs from the conserved cysteine through the conserved F or W. The D gene is left open where the match is weak. Some rows mark clone size as missing; the rest say once, few, many or name a class of expanded clone.

TRBV29-1,15,-,TRBJ2-6,-,CSATSMNSGANVLTF,TGCAGCGCGACATCGATGAACTCTGGGGCCAACGTCCTGACTTTC
TRBV7-9,13,-,TRBJ2-7,-,CASQETGSYEQYF,TGTGCCAGCCAGGAGACAGGTTCCTACGAGCAGTACTTC
TRBV9,15,TRBD2,TRBJ2-2,few,CASSGGGSVTGELFF,TGTGCCAGCAGCGGGGGCGGGAGTGTGACCGGGGAGCTGTTTTTT
TRBV2,12,-,TRBJ1-1,few,CASTYGNTEAFF,TGTGCCAGTACTTATGGGAACACTGAAGCTTTCTTT
TRBV4-3,15,-,TRBJ2-2,-,CASSQEGGRGGELFF,TGCGCCAGCAGCCAAGAAGGGGGTCGGGGCGGGGAGCTGTTTTTT
TRBV20-1,13,TRBD1,TRBJ2-3,once,CSASDRAGDTQYF,TGCAGTGCTAGTGACAGGGCCGGAGATACGCAGTATTTT
TRBV15,16,-,TRBJ2-7,few,CATSRDRAPSGDEQYF,TGTGCCACCAGCAGAGATAGGGCCCCTTCGGGAGACGAGCAGTACTTC
TRBV7-3,15,-,TRBJ2-3,-,CASSFGGWQTDTQYF,TGTGCCAGCAGCTTCGGGGGTTGGCAGACAGATACGCAGTATTTT
TRBV7-2,12,-,TRBJ2-4,few,CAISTEKNIQYF,TGTGCCATCTCGACAGAAAAAAACATTCAGTACTTC
TRBV27,15,-,TRBJ2-5,many,CASSFTHTGMETQYF,TGTGCCAGCAGCTTTACCCATACAGGGATGGAGACCCAGTACTTC
TRBV10-1,15,-,TRBJ2-3,few,CASSPGEYSTDTQYF,TGCGCCAGCAGTCCCGGAGAATATTCCACAGATACGCAGTATTTT
TRBV7-2,12,-,TRBJ2-1,few,CAGGYGYNEQFF,TGTGCCGGGGGCTACGGTTACAATGAGCAGTTCTTC
TRBV12-3/TRBV12-4,14,TRBD1,TRBJ2-5,few,CASSSDRVGETQYF,TGTGCCAGCAGTTCGGACAGGGTGGGAGAGACCCAGTACTTC
TRBV5-1,12,-,TRBJ1-2,few,CASSFGVDGYTF,TGCGCCAGCAGCTTCGGGGTCGATGGCTACACCTTC
TRBV6-1,15,TRBD1,TRBJ1-4,few,CASSPIRGLGEKLFF,TGTGCCAGCAGTCCAATCAGGGGGCTAGGTGAAAAACTGTTTTTT
TRBV7-8,14,-,TRBJ1-1,-,CASSPDQAYTEAFF,TGTGCCAGCAGCCCCGACCAGGCATACACTGAAGCTTTCTTT
TRBV27,14,-,TRBJ2-7,few,CASSLSRRSYEQYF,TGTGCCAGCAGTCTCTCCCGGAGATCCTACGAGCAGTACTTC
TRBV10-3,14,-,TRBJ2-1,few,CAISEPVVYNEQFF,TGTGCCATCAGTGAGCCGGTCGTATACAATGAGCAGTTCTTC
TRBV12-3/TRBV12-4,16,-,TRBJ2-5,few,CASRKPDGGQQETQYF,TGTGCCAGCAGGAAACCGGACGGTGGGCAACAAGAGACCCAGTACTTC
TRBV7-2,15,-,TRBJ1-1,-,CASSEPWRGNTEAFF,TGTGCCAGCTCCGAACCTTGGCGGGGGAACACTGAAGCTTTCTTT
TRBV7-9,12,TRBD2,TRBJ2-1,few,CASSRSAGVPFF,TGTGCCAGCAGCCGCTCAGCGGGGGTTCCGTTCTTC
TRBV5-1,14,TRBD2,TRBJ2-7,-,CASSGTGTSGEQYF,TGCGCCAGCAGCGGGACCGGGACTAGCGGCGAGCAGTACTTC
TRBV12-3/TRBV12-4,13,-,TRBJ1-3,-,CASRGAGLDTIYF,TGTGCCAGCAGAGGAGCAGGGCTGGACACCATATATTTT
TRBV5-5,13,-,TRBJ2-3,few,CASSSWGTDTQYF,TGTGCCAGCAGTTCCTGGGGCACAGATACGCAGTATTTT
TRBV20-1,12,-,TRBJ2-2,many,CSARQGAGELFF,TGCAGTGCTAGACAGGGCGCCGGGGAGCTGTTTTTT
TRBV5-1,12,-,TRBJ1-1,-,CASSSGQYKAFF,TGCGCCAGCAGCTCCGGACAGTACAAAGCTTTCTTT
TRBV7-9,14,TRBD2,TRBJ2-7,-,CASSLPHGRYEQYF,TGTGCCAGCAGCTTACCCCACGGGAGGTACGAGCAGTACTTC
TRBV20-1,14,TRBD2,TRBJ2-7,few,CSARLAGESYEQYF,TGCAGTGCTAGACTAGCGGGAGAATCATACGAGCAGTACTTC
TRBV20-1,15,-,TRBJ2-7,-,CSAKPPGLYRYEQYF,TGCAGTGCTAAGCCGCCGGGACTTTATCGCTACGAGCAGTACTTC
TRBV20-1,15,TRBD2,TRBJ2-7,many,CSARRPGLALDEQYF,TGCAGTGCTAGGAGACCGGGACTAGCGTTAGATGAGCAGTACTTC
TRBV12-3/TRBV12-4,15,TRBD1,TRBJ1-1,-,CASSPQGARNTEAFF,TGTGCCAGCAGTCCTCAGGGGGCGAGGAACACTGAAGCTTTCTTT
TRBV5-1,15,-,TRBJ2-2,-,CASSLTTTNTGELFF,TGCGCCAGCAGCTTGACAACAACGAACACCGGGGAGCTGTTTTTT
TRBV9,17,TRBD2,TRBJ2-7,few,CASSPPKGTSGGYEQYF,TGTGCCAGCAGCCCCCCCAAGGGGACTAGCGGGGGCTACGAGCAGTACTTC
TRBV20-1,13,-,TRBJ1-1,-,CSARSLVNTEAFF,TGCAGTGCTAGATCTTTAGTGAACACTGAAGCTTTCTTT
TRBV7-2,16,-,TRBJ2-3,-,CASSLAHLGVQDTQYF,TGTGCCAGCAGCTTAGCGCATTTGGGGGTCCAAGATACGCAGTATTTT
TRBV11-3,13,-,TRBJ2-7,-,CASSLPGSSEQYF,TGTGCCAGCAGCCTTCCCGGGTCGAGCGAGCAGTACTTC
TRBV18,15,TRBD1,TRBJ1-4,-,CASSPPDRGRRKLFF,TGTGCCAGCTCACCTCCAGACAGGGGACGGCGGAAACTGTTTTTT
TRBV7-9,16,-,TRBJ2-3,-,CASSSAMAVSTDTQYF,TGTGCCAGCAGCTCCGCCATGGCGGTTAGCACAGATACGCAGTATTTT
TRBV20-1,14,-,TRBJ1-2,-,CSAARFLPGVGYTF,TGCAGTGCTGCGCGATTCCTCCCCGGGGTCGGCTACACCTTC
TRBV10-3,13,-,TRBJ2-1,few,CAISDGRGHEQFF,TGTGCCATCAGCGACGGAAGGGGCCATGAGCAGTTCTTC
TRBV20-1,18,TRBD1,TRBJ2-3,-,CSARDLVKPGQGGDTQYF,TGCAGTGCTAGAGACCTCGTTAAGCCGGGACAGGGTGGAGATACGCAGTATTTT
TRBV12-3/TRBV12-4,16,-,TRBJ1-4,few,CASSLNRARAYEKLFF,TGTGCCAGCAGTTTAAATAGGGCCAGGGCTTATGAAAAACTGTTTTTT
TRBV5-6,12,-,TRBJ2-2,few,CASSLDLGELFF,TGTGCCAGCAGCTTGGACCTCGGGGAGCTGTTTTTT